This T cell receptor beta chain originates from a study of T cell responses to AZD1222 COVID-19 vaccine. Assay: immunoSEQ multiplex PCR; the TCRdb copy retains only in-frame clones and omits some. The repertoire holds about 120,000 clones, with around 90% as singletons. The specimen comprised peripheral blood, sampled 28 days after the second dose of the MenACWY control vaccine. The sequence was obtained from an adult who received the MenACWY meningococcal vaccine as a control.

DNA of the CDR3: TGTGCCAGCACTCCACCCGGGGGACGGGCTCAGCCCCAGCATTTT. Its translation: CASTPPGGRAQPQHF. The J gene is TRBJ1-5, the V gene TRBV28; TRBD1 might be the D (5 bases). This CDR3 has 15 amino acids. Trimming removed 7 bases from V and 6 bases from J, with 19 bases in between. Germline values: CDR1 MDHEN, CDR2 SYDVKM. The full variable domain, its missing parts supplied by reference TRBV28 and TRBJ1-5, is DVKVTQSSRYLVKRTGEKVFLECVQDMDHENMFWYRQDPGLGLRLIYFSYDVKMKEKGDIPEGYSVSREKKERFSLILESASTNQTSMYLCASTPPGGRAQPQHFGDGTRLSIL.